These T cell receptor beta chains were read from a single sample in a study of blood T cell repertoires in COVID-19. The assay was immunoSEQ multiplex PCR, and TCRdb's table has in-frame clones only and misses some. The data hold around 190,000 clones, with 75% to 85% observed a single time. The sample consisted of PBMCs or T cells enriched from blood (not recorded which). These receptors all come from a man aged 35 to 55 who had recovered from COVID-19. The CDR3 runs from the conserved cysteine through the conserved F or W. The order of the fields is J gene, V gene, CDR3 protein.

j_call: TRBJ2-2
v_call: TRBV30
cdr3_aa: CAWSLNTGELFF

j_call: TRBJ2-2
v_call: TRBV6-2/TRBV6-3
cdr3_aa: CASSAGGKGKGELFF

j_call: TRBJ1-1
v_call: TRBV30
cdr3_aa: CAWSARGARMNTEAFF

j_call: TRBJ1-5
v_call: TRBV29-1
cdr3_aa: CSVETGGGSQPQHF

j_call: TRBJ2-3
v_call: TRBV7-7
cdr3_aa: CASSSGTSGDTQYF

j_call: TRBJ1-1
v_call: TRBV6-2/TRBV6-3
cdr3_aa: CASSSNRANTEAFF

j_call: TRBJ1-1
v_call: TRBV9
cdr3_aa: CASSVPGNRGTGRVFF

j_call: TRBJ1-2
v_call: TRBV18
cdr3_aa: CASSPRDREKGYYGYTF

j_call: TRBJ1-1
v_call: TRBV6-1
cdr3_aa: CASSEGRLRRAEAFF

j_call: TRBJ2-1
v_call: TRBV4-1
cdr3_aa: CASSQVRDSYNEQFF

j_call: TRBJ2-7
v_call: TRBV6-5
cdr3_aa: CASSYVGQGFYEQYF

j_call: TRBJ1-1
v_call: TRBV18
cdr3_aa: CASQQGQNTEAFF

j_call: TRBJ1-4
v_call: TRBV27
cdr3_aa: CASSLSLNLEKLFF

j_call: TRBJ2-7
v_call: TRBV29-1
cdr3_aa: CSAQQGTYEQYF

j_call: TRBJ2-5
v_call: TRBV5-1
cdr3_aa: CASSLWPQETQYF

j_call: TRBJ1-2
v_call: TRBV4-2
cdr3_aa: CASSQEAGAKGNYGYTF

j_call: TRBJ2-1
v_call: TRBV7-2
cdr3_aa: CASSPDYFSYNEQFF

j_call: TRBJ1-5
v_call: TRBV11-2
cdr3_aa: CASSPHPRQPQHF

j_call: TRBJ2-1
v_call: TRBV7-6
cdr3_aa: CASSRSGTSREQFF

j_call: TRBJ2-7
v_call: TRBV5-4
cdr3_aa: CASSRGQGLEQYF

j_call: TRBJ2-3
v_call: TRBV24-1
cdr3_aa: CATNVAGGSSDTQYF

j_call: TRBJ1-4
v_call: TRBV5-1
cdr3_aa: CASSSGRSNEKLFF

j_call: TRBJ2-7
v_call: TRBV7-6
cdr3_aa: CASSLRLAGINEQYF

j_call: TRBJ2-1
v_call: TRBV9
cdr3_aa: CASSVAPNRAIFHEQFF

j_call: TRBJ1-4
v_call: TRBV19
cdr3_aa: CASSIVGARILFF

j_call: TRBJ2-1
v_call: TRBV9
cdr3_aa: CASSVRSSGGPYNEQFF

j_call: TRBJ1-1
v_call: TRBV9
cdr3_aa: CASSTGSLRNTEAFF

j_call: TRBJ1-3
v_call: TRBV12-3/TRBV12-4
cdr3_aa: CASSFGQGYTIYF

j_call: TRBJ1-1
v_call: TRBV5-6
cdr3_aa: CASSPVAALNTEAFF

j_call: TRBJ1-2
v_call: TRBV4-1
cdr3_aa: CASSQGQLYGYTF

j_call: TRBJ2-5
v_call: TRBV25-1
cdr3_aa: CASRSDRQETQYF

j_call: TRBJ2-5
v_call: TRBV5-5
cdr3_aa: CASSLEGQVSSGETQYF

j_call: TRBJ1-5
v_call: TRBV10-1
cdr3_aa: CASSRGNQPQHF

j_call: TRBJ2-7
v_call: TRBV30
cdr3_aa: CAWSPRGHSTYYEQYF

j_call: TRBJ2-7
v_call: TRBV6-5
cdr3_aa: CASSYGDRGRREQYF